A selection of T cell receptor beta chains follows, all from one sample in a study of blood T cell repertoires in COVID-19. Here immunoSEQ multiplex PCR was the method, and the copy in TCRdb shows in-frame clones only, minus some. The sample shows about 6,100 clones, roughly 89% of them seen only once. The sequencing sample was made of peripheral blood. The origin of the receptors is a human donor in a cohort sampled during active COVID-19. Each CDR3 is given with its conserved first and last residue. The D gene is left open where the match is weak. Where a row states a size, it is once, few, many or the class of an expanded clone; other rows omit it.

abundance: .; v_gene: TRBV19; j_gene: TRBJ2-7; d_gene: .; CDR3nt: TGTGCCAGTAGTATAGATGGAGGAGGCTACGAGCAGTACTTC; CDR3aa: CASSIDGGGYEQYF
abundance: .; v_gene: TRBV21-1; j_gene: TRBJ2-7; d_gene: .; CDR3nt: TGTGCCAGCAGCCTCGGGCAAAAGACAGGGAGGTGCTTC; CDR3aa: CASSLGQKTGRCF
abundance: once; v_gene: TRBV7-7; j_gene: TRBJ2-1; d_gene: .; CDR3nt: TGTGCCAGCAGTCAAGACAGGAGCAATGAGCAGTTCTTC; CDR3aa: CASSQDRSNEQFF
abundance: .; v_gene: TRBV28; j_gene: TRBJ2-3; d_gene: TRBD2; CDR3nt: TGTGCCTGCCGAGCGGGAGGGTCCACAGATACGCAGTATTTT; CDR3aa: CACRAGGSTDTQYF
abundance: once; v_gene: TRBV2; j_gene: TRBJ1-5; d_gene: .; CDR3nt: TGTGCCAGCAGTGGGTACGCGTATAGCAATCAGCCCCAGCATTTT; CDR3aa: CASSGYAYSNQPQHF
abundance: .; v_gene: TRBV6-2/TRBV6-3; j_gene: TRBJ2-7; d_gene: .; CDR3nt: TGTGCCAGCAGTTACTCCCTCTCGGGGCTAGCGATCTCCTACGAGCAGTACTTC; CDR3aa: CASSYSLSGLAISYEQYF
abundance: .; v_gene: TRBV6-2/TRBV6-3; j_gene: TRBJ2-3; d_gene: TRBD2; CDR3nt: TGTGCCAGCAGTCCGGAAGCGGGAGGGCTCACAGATACGCAGTATTTT; CDR3aa: CASSPEAGGLTDTQYF
abundance: .; v_gene: TRBV9; j_gene: TRBJ2-3; d_gene: .; CDR3nt: TGTGCCAGCAGCCCTACTCGTAACCCCACAGATACGCAGTATTTT; CDR3aa: CASSPTRNPTDTQYF
abundance: .; v_gene: TRBV12-5; j_gene: TRBJ2-2; d_gene: TRBD2; CDR3nt: TGTGCTAGTGGAGCGGGAGGGAACACCGGGGAGCTGTTTTTT; CDR3aa: CASGAGGNTGELFF
abundance: .; v_gene: TRBV20-1; j_gene: TRBJ2-5; d_gene: .; CDR3nt: TGCAGTGCTAGTCGGGGTGAAGAGACCCAGTACTTC; CDR3aa: CSASRGEETQYF
abundance: .; v_gene: TRBV6-2/TRBV6-3; j_gene: TRBJ2-7; d_gene: .; CDR3nt: TGTGCCAGCAGTCAGAGGGGGACCTACGAGCAGTACTTC; CDR3aa: CASSQRGTYEQYF
abundance: once; v_gene: TRBV2; j_gene: TRBJ1-1; d_gene: .; CDR3nt: TGTGCCAGCAGTAGCCCGCCGACAGGTCCTGAAGCTTTCTTT; CDR3aa: CASSSPPTGPEAFF
abundance: .; v_gene: TRBV25-1; j_gene: TRBJ1-5; d_gene: .; CDR3nt: TGTGCCAGCAGTGGATGGGGGGAGGTTCAGCCCCAGCATTTT; CDR3aa: CASSGWGEVQPQHF
abundance: .; v_gene: TRBV7-3; j_gene: TRBJ2-3; d_gene: .; CDR3nt: TGTGCCAGCAGCTTACAGGTGACAGATACGCAGTATTTT; CDR3aa: CASSLQVTDTQYF
abundance: .; v_gene: TRBV7-3; j_gene: TRBJ2-7; d_gene: TRBD2; CDR3nt: TGTGCCAGCAGCTCCACGGGGGGCGAGCAGTACTTC; CDR3aa: CASSSTGGEQYF
abundance: .; v_gene: TRBV4-3; j_gene: TRBJ2-2; d_gene: TRBD2; CDR3nt: TGCGCCAGCAACCTAGCGGAGGTTGGCCACACCGGGGAGCTGTTTTTT; CDR3aa: CASNLAEVGHTGELFF
abundance: once; v_gene: TRBV11-3; j_gene: TRBJ2-5; d_gene: .; CDR3nt: TGTGCCAGCAGCTTAGGTGGGGCTGGGCAAGAGACCCAGTACTTC; CDR3aa: CASSLGGAGQETQYF
abundance: large; v_gene: TRBV7-8; j_gene: TRBJ2-1; d_gene: .; CDR3nt: TGTGCCAGCAGCCCCTACTTTACGGGAGTCCCCTACAATGAGCAGTTCTTC; CDR3aa: CASSPYFTGVPYNEQFF
abundance: .; v_gene: TRBV27; j_gene: TRBJ2-2; d_gene: .; CDR3nt: TGTGCCAGCAGGGGGGCGGCTAGCGGGAACACCGGGGAGCTGTTTTTT; CDR3aa: CASRGAASGNTGELFF
abundance: .; v_gene: TRBV18; j_gene: TRBJ1-1; d_gene: .; CDR3nt: TGTGCCAGCTCGCCCCCTAAGAGCAGGGGAACAAAGGAGACTGAAGCTTTCTTT; CDR3aa: CASSPPKSRGTKETEAFF
abundance: .; v_gene: TRBV2; j_gene: TRBJ2-2; d_gene: TRBD2; CDR3nt: TGTGCCAGCAGTTCGGGACTAGCGGACGGGGAGCTGTTTTTT; CDR3aa: CASSSGLADGELFF
abundance: once; v_gene: TRBV28; j_gene: TRBJ1-4; d_gene: TRBD1; CDR3nt: TGTGCCAGCAGCTCGGACAGGGACGGGTTCGGACTGTTTTTT; CDR3aa: CASSSDRDGFGLFF
abundance: .; v_gene: TRBV27; j_gene: TRBJ2-7; d_gene: .; CDR3nt: TGTGCCAGCACAGCCAGCGACTCCTACGAGCAGTACTTC; CDR3aa: CASTASDSYEQYF
abundance: .; v_gene: TRBV24-1; j_gene: TRBJ2-7; d_gene: TRBD2; CDR3nt: TGTGCCACCAGTGATTCCCGGACTAGCTCCTTCGAGCAGTACTTC; CDR3aa: CATSDSRTSSFEQYF
abundance: .; v_gene: TRBV4-3; j_gene: TRBJ1-4; d_gene: TRBD1; CDR3nt: TGCGCCAGCAGCCAAGGGACAGGGACAACTAATGAAAAACTGTTTTTT; CDR3aa: CASSQGTGTTNEKLFF
abundance: .; v_gene: TRBV7-2; j_gene: TRBJ2-1; d_gene: .; CDR3nt: TGTGCCAGCAGCTTTACGGCGGGCAATGAGCAGTTCTTC; CDR3aa: CASSFTAGNEQFF